This TCR beta chain came from a study of response to subunit inactivated influenza vaccine. Points from the study as a whole: The authors offered the suggestion that each seasonal influenza vaccination recruits few new T cells.

The CDR3 has 14 residues. Germline CDR1 DFQATT, CDR2 SNEGSKA (reference sequence). V dropped 0 bases and J dropped 4 bases, with 11 bases sitting between them. Worth noting for this clonotype: Its antigen is not identified.

TCRdb reprocessed the RT-PCR reads via MiXCR and lists one record per CDR3 protein. This sample has 150,000 to 200,000 distinct CDR3 sequences, with over 8.5% found just once. The material sequenced was CD8+ T cells sorted from PBMCs, taken less than 30 months after vaccination. The receptor's source is a man aged 50 to 69 who received an inactivated influenza vaccine. The chain employs TRBV20-1 and TRBJ2-3; D is perhaps TRBD1 (6 bases). CDR3 sequence (DNA): TGCAGTGCTAGAGATCCAGGGGTGGCAGATACGCAGTATTTT. Its translation: CSARDPGVADTQYF.